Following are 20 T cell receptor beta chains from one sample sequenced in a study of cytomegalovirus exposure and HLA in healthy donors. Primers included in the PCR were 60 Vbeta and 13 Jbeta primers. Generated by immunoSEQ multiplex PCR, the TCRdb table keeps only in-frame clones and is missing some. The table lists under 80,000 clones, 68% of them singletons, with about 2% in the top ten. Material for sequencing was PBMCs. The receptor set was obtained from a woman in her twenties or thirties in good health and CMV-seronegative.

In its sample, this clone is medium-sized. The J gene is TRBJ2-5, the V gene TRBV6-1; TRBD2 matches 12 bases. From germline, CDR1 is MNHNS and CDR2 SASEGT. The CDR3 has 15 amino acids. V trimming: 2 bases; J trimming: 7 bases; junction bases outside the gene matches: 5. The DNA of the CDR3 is TGTGCCAGCAGTGAACTGACTAGCGGGGGCGGGACCCAGTACTTC. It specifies CASSELTSGGGTQYF.

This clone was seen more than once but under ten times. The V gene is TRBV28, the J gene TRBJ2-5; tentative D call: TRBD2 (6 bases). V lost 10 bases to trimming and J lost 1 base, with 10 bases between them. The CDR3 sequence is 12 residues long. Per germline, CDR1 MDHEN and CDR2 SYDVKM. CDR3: CATAGTQETQYF. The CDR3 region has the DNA TGTGCCACCGCGGGGACCCAAGAGACCCAGTACTTC. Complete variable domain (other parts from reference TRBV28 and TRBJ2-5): DVKVTQSSRYLVKRTGEKVFLECVQDMDHENMFWYRQDPGLGLRLIYFSYDVKMKEKGDIPEGYSVSREKKERFSLILESASTNQTSMYLCATAGTQETQYFGPGTRLLVL.

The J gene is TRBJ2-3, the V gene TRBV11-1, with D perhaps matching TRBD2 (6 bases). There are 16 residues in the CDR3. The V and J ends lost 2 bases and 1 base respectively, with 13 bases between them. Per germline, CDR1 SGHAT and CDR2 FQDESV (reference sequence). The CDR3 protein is CASSLPKGGGTDTQYF. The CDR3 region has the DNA TGTGCCAGCAGCTTACCAAAGGGAGGAGGCACAGATACGCAGTATTTT.

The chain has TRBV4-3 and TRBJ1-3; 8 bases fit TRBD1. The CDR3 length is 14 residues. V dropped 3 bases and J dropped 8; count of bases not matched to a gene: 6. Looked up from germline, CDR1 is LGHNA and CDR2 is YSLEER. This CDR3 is CASSQGQDGDTIYF. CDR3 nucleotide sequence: TGCGCCAGCAGCCAGGGACAGGATGGGGACACCATATATTTT.

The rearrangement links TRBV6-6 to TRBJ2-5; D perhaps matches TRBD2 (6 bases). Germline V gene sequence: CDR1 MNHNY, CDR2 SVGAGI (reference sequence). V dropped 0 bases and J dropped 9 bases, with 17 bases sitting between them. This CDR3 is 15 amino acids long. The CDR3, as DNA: TGTGCCAGCAGTTACTCGCCGGGTAGTTCGGGGGCCCAGTACTTC. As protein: CASSYSPGSSGAQYF.

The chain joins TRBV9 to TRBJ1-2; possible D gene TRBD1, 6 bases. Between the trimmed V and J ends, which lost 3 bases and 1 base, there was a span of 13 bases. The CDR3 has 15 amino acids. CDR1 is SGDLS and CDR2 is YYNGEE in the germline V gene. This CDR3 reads CASSAPNRDNYGYTF. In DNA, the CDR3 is TGTGCCAGCAGCGCGCCAAACAGGGATAACTATGGCTACACCTTC. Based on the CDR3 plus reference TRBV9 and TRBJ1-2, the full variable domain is DSGVTQTPKHLITATGQRVTLRCSPRSGDLSVYWYQQSLDQGLQFLIQYYNGEERAKGNILERFSAQQFPDLHSELNLSSLELGDSALYFCASSAPNRDNYGYTFGSGTRLTVV.

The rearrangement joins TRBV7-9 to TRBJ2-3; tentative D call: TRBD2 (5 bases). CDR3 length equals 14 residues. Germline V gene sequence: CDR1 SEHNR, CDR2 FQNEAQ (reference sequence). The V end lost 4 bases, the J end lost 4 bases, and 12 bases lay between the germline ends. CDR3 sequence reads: CASSSDYVSDTQYF. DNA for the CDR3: TGTGCCAGCAGCTCCGACTACGTATCAGATACGCAGTATTTT.

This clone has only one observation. In DNA form, the CDR3 reads TGCGCCAGCAGCTTCGGGGGGGGCACTGAAGCTTTCTTT. Translated, it gives CASSFGGGTEAFF. The rearrangement joins TRBV5-1 to TRBJ1-1; the D gene is possibly TRBD1 (5 bases). CDR1 SGHRS and CDR2 YFSETQ come from the germline V gene. Between the trimmed V and J ends, which lost 2 bases and 4 bases, there was a span of 9 bases. CDR3 length equals 13 residues.

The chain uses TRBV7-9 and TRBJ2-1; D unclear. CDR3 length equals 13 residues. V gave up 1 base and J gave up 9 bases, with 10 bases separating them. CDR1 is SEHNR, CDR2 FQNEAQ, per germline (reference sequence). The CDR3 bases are TGTGCCAGCAGCTTAGTTACGTTGAGTGAGCAGTTCTTC. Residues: CASSLVTLSEQFF. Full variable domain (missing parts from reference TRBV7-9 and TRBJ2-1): DTGVSQNPRHKITKRGQNVTFRCDPISEHNRLYWYRQTLGQGPEFLTYFQNEAQLEKSRLLSDRFSAERPKGSFSTLEIQRTEQGDSAMYLCASSLVTLSEQFFGPGTRLTVL.

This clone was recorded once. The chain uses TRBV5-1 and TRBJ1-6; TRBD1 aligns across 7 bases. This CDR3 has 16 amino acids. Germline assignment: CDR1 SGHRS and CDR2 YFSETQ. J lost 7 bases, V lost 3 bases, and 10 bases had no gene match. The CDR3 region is CASSWTQDRLNSPLHF. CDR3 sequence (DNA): TGCGCCAGCAGCTGGACCCAGGACAGGCTCAATTCACCCCTCCACTTT.

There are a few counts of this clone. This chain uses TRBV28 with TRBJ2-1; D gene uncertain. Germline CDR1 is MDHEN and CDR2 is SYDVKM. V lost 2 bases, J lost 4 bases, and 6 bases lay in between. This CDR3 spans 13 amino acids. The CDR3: CASSLNNYNEQFF. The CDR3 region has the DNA TGTGCCAGCAGTTTAAACAATTACAATGAGCAGTTCTTC.

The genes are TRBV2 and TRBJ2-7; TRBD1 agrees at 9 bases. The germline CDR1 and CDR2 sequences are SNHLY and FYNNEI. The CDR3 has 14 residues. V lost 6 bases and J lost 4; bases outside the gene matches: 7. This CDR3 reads CASRGGQGVYEQYF. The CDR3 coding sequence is TGTGCCAGCAGGGGGGGACAGGGTGTTTACGAGCAGTACTTC.

In DNA form, the CDR3 reads TGTGCCAGCAGCCCCGGACTAGCAGCTATTAACACAGATACGCAGTATTTT. It codes for CASSPGLAAINTDTQYF. V gene TRBV7-3 combines with J gene TRBJ2-3; 8 bases are a match to TRBD2. The V segment lost 5 bases and the J segment 2 bases; nucleotides outside the gene matches: 12. The CDR3 runs to 17 residues. CDR1 and CDR2 (germline): SGHTA, FQGTGA.

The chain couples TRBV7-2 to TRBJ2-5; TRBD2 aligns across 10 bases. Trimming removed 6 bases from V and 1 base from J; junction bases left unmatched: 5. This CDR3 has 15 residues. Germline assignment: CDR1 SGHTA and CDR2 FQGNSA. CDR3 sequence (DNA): TGTGCCAGCAGTATAGCGGGGGGCTTCCAAGAGACCCAGTACTTC. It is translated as CASSIAGGFQETQYF. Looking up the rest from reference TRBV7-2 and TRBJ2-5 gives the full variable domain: GAGVSQSPSNKVTEKGKDVELRCDPISGHTALYWYRQSLGQGLEFLIYFQGNSAPDKSGLPSDRFSAERTGGSVSTLTIQRTQQEDSAVYLCASSIAGGFQETQYFGPGTRLLVL.

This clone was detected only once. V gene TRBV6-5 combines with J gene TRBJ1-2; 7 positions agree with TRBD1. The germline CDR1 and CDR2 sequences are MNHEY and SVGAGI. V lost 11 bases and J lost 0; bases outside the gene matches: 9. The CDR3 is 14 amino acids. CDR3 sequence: CAVWTGTTNYGYTF. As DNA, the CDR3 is TGTGCCGTATGGACAGGAACCACTAACTATGGCTACACCTTC.

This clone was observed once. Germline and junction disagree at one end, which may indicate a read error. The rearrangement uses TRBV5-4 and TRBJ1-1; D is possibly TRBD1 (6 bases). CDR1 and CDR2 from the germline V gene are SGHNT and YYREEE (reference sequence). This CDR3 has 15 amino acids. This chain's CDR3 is CASSTTQGRNTEAFF. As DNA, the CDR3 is TGTGCCAGCAGCACCACACAGGGTCGGAACACCGAAGCTTTCTTT. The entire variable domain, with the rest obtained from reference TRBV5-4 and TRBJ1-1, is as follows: ETGVTQSPTHLIKTRGQQVTLRCSSQSGHNTVSWYQQALGQGPQFIFQYYREEENGRGNFPPRFSGLQFPNYSSELNVNALELDDSALYLCASSTTQGRNTEAFFGQGTRLTVV.

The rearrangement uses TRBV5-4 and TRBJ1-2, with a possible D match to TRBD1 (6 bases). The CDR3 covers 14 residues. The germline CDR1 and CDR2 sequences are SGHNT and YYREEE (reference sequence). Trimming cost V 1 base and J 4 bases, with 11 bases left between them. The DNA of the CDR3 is TGTGCCAGCAGCTTGCAGGCAGGGGCCTATGGCTACACCTTC. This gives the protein CASSLQAGAYGYTF. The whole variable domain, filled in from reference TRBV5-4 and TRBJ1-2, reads ETGVTQSPTHLIKTRGQQVTLRCSSQSGHNTVSWYQQALGQGPQFIFQYYREEENGRGNFPPRFSGLQFPNYSSELNVNALELDDSALYLCASSLQAGAYGYTFGSGTRLTVV.

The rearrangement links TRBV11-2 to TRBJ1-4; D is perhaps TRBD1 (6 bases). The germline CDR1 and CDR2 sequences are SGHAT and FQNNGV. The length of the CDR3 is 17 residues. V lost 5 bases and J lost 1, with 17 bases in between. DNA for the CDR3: TGTGCCAGCAGCCCAGTGAGGGGGGGTGGAACTAATGAAAAACTGTTTTTT. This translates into CASSPVRGGGTNEKLFF.

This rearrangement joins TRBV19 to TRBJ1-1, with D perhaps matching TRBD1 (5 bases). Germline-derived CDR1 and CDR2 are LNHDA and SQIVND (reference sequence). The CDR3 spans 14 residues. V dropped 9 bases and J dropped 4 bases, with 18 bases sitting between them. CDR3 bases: TGTGCCAGCGAGAACAGGTTGGGAGGCACTGAAGCTTTCTTT. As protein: CASENRLGGTEAFF.

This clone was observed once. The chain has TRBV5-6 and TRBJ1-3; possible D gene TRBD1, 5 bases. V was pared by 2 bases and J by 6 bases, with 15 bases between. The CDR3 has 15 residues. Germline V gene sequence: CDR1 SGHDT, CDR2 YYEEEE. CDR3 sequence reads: CASSLLQAWENTIYF. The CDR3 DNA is TGTGCCAGCAGCTTATTACAGGCTTGGGAAAACACCATATATTTT.